This TCR beta chain is drawn from a study of shared clonotypes between healthy human individuals. Trimming removed 6 bases from V and 1 base from J; junction bases left unmatched: 7. The CDR3 runs 15 residues. Germline CDR1 LGHNA, CDR2 YSLEER. The assay was immunoSEQ multiplex PCR, and TCRdb's table has in-frame clones only and misses some. The sample holds over 2,000,000 clones, 85% to 95% seen once. Only CD45RO-negative cells positively selected for CCR7 counted as naive CD8 cells, so terminally differentiated effector memory CD45RA+ cells were excluded. The clonotype comes from a man aged 18 to 29 in good health. Some clones in this sample may be carry-over from other donors' samples. The rearrangement uses TRBV4-3 and TRBJ2-3; 7 nucleotides line up with TRBD1. Material: naive CD8+ T cells from PBMCs. The CDR3 region has the DNA TGCGCCAGCAGACCTCGACAGGGAGGCACAGATACGCAGTATTTT. Amino acids: CASRPRQGGTDTQYF.